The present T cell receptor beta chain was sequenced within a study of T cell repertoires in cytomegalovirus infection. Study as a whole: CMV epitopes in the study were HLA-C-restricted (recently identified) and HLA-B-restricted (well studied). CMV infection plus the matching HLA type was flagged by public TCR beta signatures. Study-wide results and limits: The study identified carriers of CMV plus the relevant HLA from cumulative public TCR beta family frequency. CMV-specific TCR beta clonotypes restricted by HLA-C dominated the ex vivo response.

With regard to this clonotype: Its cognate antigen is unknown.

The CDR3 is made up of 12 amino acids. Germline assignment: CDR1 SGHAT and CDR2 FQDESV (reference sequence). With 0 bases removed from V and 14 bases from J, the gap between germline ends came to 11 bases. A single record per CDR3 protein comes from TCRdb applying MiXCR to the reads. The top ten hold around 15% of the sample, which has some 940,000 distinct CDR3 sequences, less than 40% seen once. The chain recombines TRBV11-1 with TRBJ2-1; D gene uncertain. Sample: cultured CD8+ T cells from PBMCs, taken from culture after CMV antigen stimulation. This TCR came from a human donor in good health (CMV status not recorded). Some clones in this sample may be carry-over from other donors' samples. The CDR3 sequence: CASSLAVAVKFF. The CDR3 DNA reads TGTGCCAGCAGCTTAGCAGTAGCAGTTAAGTTCTTC.